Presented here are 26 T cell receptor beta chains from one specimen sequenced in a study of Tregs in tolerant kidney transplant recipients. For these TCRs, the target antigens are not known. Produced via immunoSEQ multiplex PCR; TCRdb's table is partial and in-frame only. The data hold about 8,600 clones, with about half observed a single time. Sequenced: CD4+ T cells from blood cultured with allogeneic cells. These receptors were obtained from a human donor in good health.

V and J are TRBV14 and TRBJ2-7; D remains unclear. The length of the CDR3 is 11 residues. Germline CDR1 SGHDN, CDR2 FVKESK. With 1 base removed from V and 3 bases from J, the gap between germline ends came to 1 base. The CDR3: CASSQGYEQYF. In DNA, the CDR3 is TGTGCCAGCAGCCAAGGCTACGAGCAGTACTTC. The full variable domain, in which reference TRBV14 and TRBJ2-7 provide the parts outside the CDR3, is EAGVTQFPSHSVIEKGQTVTLRCDPISGHDNLYWYRRVMGKEIKFLLHFVKESKQDESGMPNNRFLAERTGGTYSTLKVQPAELEDSGVYFCASSQGYEQYFGPGTRLTVT.

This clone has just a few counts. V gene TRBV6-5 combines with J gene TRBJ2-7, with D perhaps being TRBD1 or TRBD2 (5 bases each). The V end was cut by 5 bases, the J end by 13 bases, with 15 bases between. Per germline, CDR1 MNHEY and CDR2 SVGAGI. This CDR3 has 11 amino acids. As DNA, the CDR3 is TGTGCCAGCAGTCGGGACGGAGCTCAATACTTC. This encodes CASSRDGAQYF.

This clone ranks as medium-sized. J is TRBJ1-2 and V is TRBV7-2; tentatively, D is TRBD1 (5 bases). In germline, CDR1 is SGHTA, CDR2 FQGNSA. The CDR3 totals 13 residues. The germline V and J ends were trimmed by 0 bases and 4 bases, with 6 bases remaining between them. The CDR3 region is CASSLAGAYGYTF. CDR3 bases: TGTGCCAGCAGCTTAGCCGGGGCCTATGGCTACACCTTC.

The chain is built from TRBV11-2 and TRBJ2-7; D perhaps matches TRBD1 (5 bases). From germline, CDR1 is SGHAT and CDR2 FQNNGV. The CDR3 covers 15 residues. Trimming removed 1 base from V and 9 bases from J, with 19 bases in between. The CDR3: CASSLVDSDGAGQYF. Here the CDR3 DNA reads TGTGCCAGCAGCTTAGTCGACAGCGATGGGGCCGGGCAGTACTTC.

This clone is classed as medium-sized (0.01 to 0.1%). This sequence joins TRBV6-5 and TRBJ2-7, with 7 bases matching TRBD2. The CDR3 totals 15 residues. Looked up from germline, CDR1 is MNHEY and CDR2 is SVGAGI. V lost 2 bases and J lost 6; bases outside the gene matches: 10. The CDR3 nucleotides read TGTGCCAGCAGTTACCGTTTGGGAGCGGGACGCGAGCAGTACTTC. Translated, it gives CASSYRLGAGREQYF.

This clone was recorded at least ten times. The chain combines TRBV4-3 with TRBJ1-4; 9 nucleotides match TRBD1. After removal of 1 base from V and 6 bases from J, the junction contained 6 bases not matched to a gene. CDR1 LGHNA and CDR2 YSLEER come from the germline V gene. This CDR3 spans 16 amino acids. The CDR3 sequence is CASSQVVGQGDEKLFF. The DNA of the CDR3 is TGCGCCAGCAGCCAAGTCGTGGGACAGGGCGATGAAAAACTGTTTTTT.

In nucleotides, the CDR3 is TGTGCCAGCAGTTTATCACTACCGGGCAGCACCCGGGATGGCTACACCTTC. The encoded protein is CASSLSLPGSTRDGYTF. The rearrangement joins TRBV27 to TRBJ1-2; D gene unclear. V was shortened by 0 bases and J by 6 bases, with 20 bases between the two germline ends. Germline CDR1 MNHEY, CDR2 SMNVEV (reference sequence). The CDR3 is 17 amino acids.

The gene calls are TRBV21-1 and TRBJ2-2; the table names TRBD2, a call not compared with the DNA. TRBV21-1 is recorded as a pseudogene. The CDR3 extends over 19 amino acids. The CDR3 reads CASSQPPWREAVDTGELFF. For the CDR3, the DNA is TGTGCCAGCAGCCAGCCCCCATGGCGGGAGGCAGTGGACACCGGGGAGCTGTTTTTT.

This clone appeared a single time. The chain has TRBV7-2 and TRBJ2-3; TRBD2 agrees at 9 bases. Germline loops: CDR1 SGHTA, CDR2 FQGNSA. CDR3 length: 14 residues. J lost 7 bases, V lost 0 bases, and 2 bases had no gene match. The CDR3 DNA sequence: TGTGCCAGCAGCTTAGCGCGGGGGGGGTATACGCAGTATTTT. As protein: CASSLARGGYTQYF.

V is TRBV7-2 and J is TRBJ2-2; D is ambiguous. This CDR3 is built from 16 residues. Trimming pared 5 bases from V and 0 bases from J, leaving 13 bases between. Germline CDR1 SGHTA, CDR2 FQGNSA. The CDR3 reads CASSPRQIANTGELFF. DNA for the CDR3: TGTGCCAGCAGCCCCCGCCAGATCGCGAACACCGGGGAGCTGTTTTTT. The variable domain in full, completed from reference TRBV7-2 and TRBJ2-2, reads GAGVSQSPSNKVTEKGKDVELRCDPISGHTALYWYRQSLGQGLEFLIYFQGNSAPDKSGLPSDRFSAERTGGSVSTLTIQRTQQEDSAVYLCASSPRQIANTGELFFGEGSRLTVL.

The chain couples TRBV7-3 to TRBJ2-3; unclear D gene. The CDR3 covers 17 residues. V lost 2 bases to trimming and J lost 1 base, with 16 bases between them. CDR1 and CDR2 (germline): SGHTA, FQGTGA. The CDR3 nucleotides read TGTGCCAGCAGCTTAGGGCCCCGGGTGTCGGGCACAGATACGCAGTATTTT. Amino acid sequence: CASSLGPRVSGTDTQYF.

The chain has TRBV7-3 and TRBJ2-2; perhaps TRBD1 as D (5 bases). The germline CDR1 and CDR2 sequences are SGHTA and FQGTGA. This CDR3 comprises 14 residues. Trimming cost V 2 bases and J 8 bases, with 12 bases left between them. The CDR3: CASSLFLGPGELFF. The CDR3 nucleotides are TGTGCCAGCAGCTTATTCTTGGGGCCGGGGGAGCTGTTTTTT. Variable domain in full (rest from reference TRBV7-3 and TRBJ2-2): GAGVSQTPSNKVTEKGKYVELRCDPISGHTALYWYRQSLGQGPEFLIYFQGTGAADDSGLPNDRFFAVRPEGSVSTLKIQRTERGDSAVYLCASSLFLGPGELFFGEGSRLTVL.

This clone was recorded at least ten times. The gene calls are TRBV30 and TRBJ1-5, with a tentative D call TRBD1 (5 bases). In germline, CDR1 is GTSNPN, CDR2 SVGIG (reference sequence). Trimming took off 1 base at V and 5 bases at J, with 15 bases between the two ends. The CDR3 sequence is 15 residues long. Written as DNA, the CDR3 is TGTGCCTGGAGTGGAAAGGGGATGGGGTATCAGCCCCAGCATTTT. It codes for CAWSGKGMGYQPQHF.

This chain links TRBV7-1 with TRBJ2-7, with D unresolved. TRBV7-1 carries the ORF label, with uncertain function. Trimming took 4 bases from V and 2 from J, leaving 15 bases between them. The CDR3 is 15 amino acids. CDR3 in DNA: TGTGCCAGCAGCTTAGGGTTGGCCCTCGCCTACGAGCAGTACTTC. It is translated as CASSLGLALAYEQYF.

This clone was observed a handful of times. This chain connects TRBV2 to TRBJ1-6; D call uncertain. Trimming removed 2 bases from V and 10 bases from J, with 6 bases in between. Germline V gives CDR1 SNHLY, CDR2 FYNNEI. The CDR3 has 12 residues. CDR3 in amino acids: CASSERGSPLHF. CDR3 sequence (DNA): TGTGCCAGCAGTGAACGTGGCTCACCCCTCCACTTT. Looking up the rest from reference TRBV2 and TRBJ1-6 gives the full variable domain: EPEVTQTPSHQVTQMGQEVILRCVPISNHLYFYWYRQILGQKVEFLVSFYNNEISEKSEIFDDQFSVERPDGSNFTLKIRSTKLEDSAMYFCASSERGSPLHFGNGTRLTVT.

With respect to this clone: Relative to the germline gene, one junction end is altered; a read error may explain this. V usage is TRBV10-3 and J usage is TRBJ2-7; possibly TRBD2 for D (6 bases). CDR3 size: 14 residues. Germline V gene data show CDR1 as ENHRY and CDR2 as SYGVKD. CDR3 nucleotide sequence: TGTGCCAGCAGTGTACGACTAGACGCCTACGAGCAGTACTTC. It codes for CASSVRLDAYEQYF.

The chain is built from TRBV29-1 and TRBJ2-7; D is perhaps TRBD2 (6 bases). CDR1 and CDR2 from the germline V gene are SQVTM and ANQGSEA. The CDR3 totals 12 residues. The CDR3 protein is CSATGSSYEQYF. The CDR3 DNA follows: TGCAGTGCTACCGGGAGCTCCTACGAGCAGTACTTC.

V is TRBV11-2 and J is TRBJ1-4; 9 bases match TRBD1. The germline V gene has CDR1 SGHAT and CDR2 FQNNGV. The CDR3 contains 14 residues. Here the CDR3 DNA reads TGTCCCTACCACGAAAGACAGGGGGGGGGAAAACTGTTTTTT. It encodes CPYHERQGGGKLFF.

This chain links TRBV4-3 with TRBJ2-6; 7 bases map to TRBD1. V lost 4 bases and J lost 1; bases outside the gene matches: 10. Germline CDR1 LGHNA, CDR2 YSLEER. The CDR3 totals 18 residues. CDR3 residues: CASSPRGPSASGANVLTF. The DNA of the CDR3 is TGCGCCAGCAGCCCGAGGGGGCCTTCAGCTTCTGGGGCCAACGTCCTGACTTTC.

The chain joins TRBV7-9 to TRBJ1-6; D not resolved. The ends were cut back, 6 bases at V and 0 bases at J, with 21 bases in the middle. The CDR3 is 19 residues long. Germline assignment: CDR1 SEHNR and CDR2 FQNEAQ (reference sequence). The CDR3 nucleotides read TGTGCCAGCAGTAGACGTCAGCCACTAGCAAGCTCCTATAATTCACCCCTCCACTTT. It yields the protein CASSRRQPLASSYNSPLHF.

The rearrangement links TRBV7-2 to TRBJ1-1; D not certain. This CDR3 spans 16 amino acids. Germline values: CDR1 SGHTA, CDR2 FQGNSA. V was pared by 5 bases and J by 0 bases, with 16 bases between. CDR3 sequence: CASSPRRAGLNTEAFF. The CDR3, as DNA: TGTGCCAGCAGCCCCCGGCGTGCGGGATTGAACACTGAAGCTTTCTTT. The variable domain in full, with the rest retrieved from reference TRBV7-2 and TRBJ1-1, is GAGVSQSPSNKVTEKGKDVELRCDPISGHTALYWYRQSLGQGLEFLIYFQGNSAPDKSGLPSDRFSAERTGGSVSTLTIQRTQQEDSAVYLCASSPRRAGLNTEAFFGQGTRLTVV.

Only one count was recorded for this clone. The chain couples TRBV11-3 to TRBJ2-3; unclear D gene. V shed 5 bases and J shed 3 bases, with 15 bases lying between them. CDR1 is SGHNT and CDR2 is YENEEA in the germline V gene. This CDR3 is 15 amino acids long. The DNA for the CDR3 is TGTGCCAGCAGCCCCGAAGCAGGACGAACAGATACGCAGTATTTT. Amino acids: CASSPEAGRTDTQYF.

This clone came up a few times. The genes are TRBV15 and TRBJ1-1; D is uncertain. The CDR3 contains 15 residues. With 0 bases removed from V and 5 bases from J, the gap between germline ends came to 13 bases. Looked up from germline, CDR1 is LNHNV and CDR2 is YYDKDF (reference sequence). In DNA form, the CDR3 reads TGTGCCACCAGCAGAGATATCGCCCACACGACTGAAGCTTTCTTT. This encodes CATSRDIAHTTEAFF.

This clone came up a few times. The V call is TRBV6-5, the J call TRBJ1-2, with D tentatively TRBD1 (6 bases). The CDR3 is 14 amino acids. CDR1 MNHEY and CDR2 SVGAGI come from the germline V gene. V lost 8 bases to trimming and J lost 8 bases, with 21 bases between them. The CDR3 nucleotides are TGTGCCAGCGGAACTTGGGGGGGCCCGGGCGGCTACACCTTC. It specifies CASGTWGGPGGYTF.

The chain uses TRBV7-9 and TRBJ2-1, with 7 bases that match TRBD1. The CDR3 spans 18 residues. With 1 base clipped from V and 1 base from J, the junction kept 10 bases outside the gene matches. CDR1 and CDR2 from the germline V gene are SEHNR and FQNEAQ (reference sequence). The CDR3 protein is CASSLGGWTGKSYNEQFF. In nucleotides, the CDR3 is TGTGCCAGCAGCTTAGGAGGATGGACAGGCAAATCCTACAATGAGCAGTTCTTC. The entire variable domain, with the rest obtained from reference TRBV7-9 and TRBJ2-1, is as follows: DTGVSQNPRHKITKRGQNVTFRCDPISEHNRLYWYRQTLGQGPEFLTYFQNEAQLEKSRLLSDRFSAERPKGSFSTLEIQRTEQGDSAMYLCASSLGGWTGKSYNEQFFGPGTRLTVL.

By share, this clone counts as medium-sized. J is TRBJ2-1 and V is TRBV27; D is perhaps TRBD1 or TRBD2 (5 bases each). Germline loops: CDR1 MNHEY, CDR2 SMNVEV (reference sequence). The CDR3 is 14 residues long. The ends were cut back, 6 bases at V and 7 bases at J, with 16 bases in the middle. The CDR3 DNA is TGTGCCAGCAGAAAGAGGGGTGCGGAGAATGAGCAGTTCTTC. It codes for CASRKRGAENEQFF.